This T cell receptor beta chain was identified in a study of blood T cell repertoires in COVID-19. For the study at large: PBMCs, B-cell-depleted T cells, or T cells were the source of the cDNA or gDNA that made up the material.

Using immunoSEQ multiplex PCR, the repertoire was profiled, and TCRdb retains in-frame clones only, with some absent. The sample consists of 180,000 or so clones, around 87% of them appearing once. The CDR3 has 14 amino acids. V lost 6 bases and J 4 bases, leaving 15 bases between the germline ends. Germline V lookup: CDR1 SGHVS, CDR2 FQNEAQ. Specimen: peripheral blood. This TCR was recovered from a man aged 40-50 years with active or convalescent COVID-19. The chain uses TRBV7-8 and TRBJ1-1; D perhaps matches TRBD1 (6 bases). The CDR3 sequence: CASSSTGRGTEAFF. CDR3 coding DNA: TGTGCCAGCAGTTCTACAGGGAGGGGCACTGAAGCTTTCTTT.